A selection of T cell receptor beta chains follows, all from one sample in a study of cytomegalovirus exposure and HLA in healthy donors. Clones were read by immunoSEQ multiplex PCR, and TCRdb kept only the in-frame ones, dropping some. The table includes over 100,000 clones, about 61% detected once. The source material was PBMCs. Receptor source: a woman between 25 and 40 years old in good health and CMV-seronegative. Both conserved end residues are part of each CDR3. The D gene is left open where the match is weak. Clone size, where shown, is once, few, many, or a class for clones that have expanded.

j_call v_call d_call clone_size cdr3_aa cdr3_nt
TRBJ2-7 TRBV5-6 TRBD2 . CASSLSFTGGEQYF TGTGCCAGCAGCTTGAGTTTTACGGGAGGCGAGCAGTACTTC
TRBJ2-5 TRBV2 TRBD1 . CASSKDRGDQETQYF TGTGCCAGCAGTAAGGACAGGGGCGATCAAGAGACCCAGTACTTC
TRBJ2-7 TRBV28 . once CASSRGTFYEQYF TGTGCCAGCAGTCGGGGGACTTTCTACGAGCAGTACTTC
TRBJ2-7 TRBV2 TRBD1 few CASSSPGQGLGEQYF TGTGCCAGCAGTTCACCGGGACAGGGGTTAGGAGAGCAGTACTTC
TRBJ2-1 TRBV4-1 . few CASSSNPGISYNEQFF TGCGCCAGCAGCTCTAACCCCGGGATCTCCTACAATGAGCAGTTCTTC
TRBJ1-3 TRBV28 TRBD1 . CASSWDRFDSGNTIYF TGTGCCAGCAGCTGGGACAGGTTCGACTCTGGAAACACCATATATTTT
TRBJ2-6 TRBV7-2 . . CASSHRAAVAGANVLTF TGTGCCAGCAGCCATCGCGCAGCGGTGGCCGGGGCCAACGTCCTGACTTTC
TRBJ2-1 TRBV27 . . CASSRLNNEQFF TGTGCCAGCAGTAGACTAAACAATGAGCAGTTCTTC
TRBJ2-5 TRBV5-1 . . CASSLDVGGQETQYF TGCGCCAGCAGCTTGGATGTAGGGGGACAAGAGACCCAGTACTTC
TRBJ2-1 TRBV30 . . CAWRLVSYNEQFF TGTGCCTGGAGGCTAGTCTCCTACAATGAGCAGTTCTTC
TRBJ2-3 TRBV28 TRBD2 . CASMGLAGGKSTDTQYF TGTGCCAGCATGGGACTAGCGGGAGGGAAGAGCACAGATACGCAGTATTTT
TRBJ2-1 TRBV7-9 TRBD1 . CASTLTGGHNEQFF TGTGCCAGCACCCTGACAGGGGGTCACAATGAGCAGTTCTTC
TRBJ1-1 TRBV30 . few CAWSDYRSGEMNTEAFF TGTGCCTGGAGTGATTACAGGTCTGGAGAGATGAACACTGAAGCTTTCTTT
TRBJ2-7 TRBV13 TRBD2 . CASSLGTSAYEQYF TGTGCCAGCAGCCTCGGGACTAGCGCTTACGAGCAGTACTTC
TRBJ1-6 TRBV7-2 TRBD1 . CASSLSRGHGSPLHF TGTGCCAGCAGCTTATCCAGGGGGCATGGTTCACCCCTCCACTTT
TRBJ2-3 TRBV4-3 . once CASSQDQFSSTDTQYF TGCGCCAGCAGCCAAGATCAGTTTTCTAGCACAGATACGCAGTATTTT
TRBJ1-1 TRBV7-9 . . CASSIWTDMNTEAFF TGTGCCAGCAGCATATGGACAGACATGAACACTGAAGCTTTCTTT
TRBJ2-7 TRBV7-6 . . CASSLGGGEQYF TGTGCCAGCAGCTTAGGTGGAGGGGAGCAGTACTTC
TRBJ2-7 TRBV29-1 TRBD1 . CSVVRGQGVTEQYF TGCAGCGTTGTGCGTGGGCAGGGGGTAACCGAGCAGTACTTC
TRBJ1-1 TRBV18 . . CASSPPPDRNTEAFF TGTGCCAGCTCACCACCCCCGGACAGAAACACTGAAGCTTTCTTT
TRBJ1-2 TRBV19 TRBD1 . CASNPGTGLRGNYGYTF TGTGCCAGTAATCCCGGGACAGGGCTTCGAGGCAACTATGGCTACACCTTC
TRBJ2-5 TRBV19 TRBD1 . CASSEGQGYETQYF TGTGCCAGTAGCGAGGGACAGGGATACGAGACCCAGTACTTC
TRBJ2-7 TRBV10-3 . . CAIGRGAQGYEQYF TGTGCCATTGGACGGGGGGCGCAGGGCTACGAGCAGTACTTC
TRBJ1-2 TRBV27 . few CASSRGSNYGYTF TGTGCCAGCAGCAGGGGATCTAACTATGGCTACACCTTC
TRBJ1-1 TRBV2 . few CASSVGGRRNTEAFF TGTGCCAGCAGTGTGGGGGGGCGTCGGAACACTGAAGCTTTCTTT
TRBJ2-7 TRBV5-4 TRBD1 few CASSLVQARGSDEQYF TGTGCCAGCAGCTTGGTTCAGGCCAGGGGGTCGGACGAGCAGTACTTC
TRBJ2-5 TRBV25-1 TRBD1 once CASSESGTGYKTQYF TGTGCCAGCAGTGAGTCTGGGACAGGGTACAAGACCCAGTACTTC
TRBJ1-1 TRBV6-1 . . CASSAWNTEAFF TGTGCCAGCAGTGCATGGAACACTGAAGCTTTCTTT
TRBJ1-1 TRBV6-1 . many CASSELYTEAFF TGTGCCAGCAGCGAACTCTACACTGAAGCTTTCTTT
TRBJ2-5 TRBV7-9 . . CASTLGNQETQYF TGTGCCAGCACTCTCGGGAACCAAGAGACCCAGTACTTC
TRBJ1-5 TRBV28 . . CASSIPGNQPQHF TGTGCCAGCAGTATTCCCGGCAATCAGCCCCAGCATTTT
TRBJ2-7 TRBV10-3 TRBD2 . CAISEASGKTYEQYF TGTGCCATCAGTGAAGCTAGCGGCAAAACCTACGAGCAGTACTTC
TRBJ2-1 TRBV5-1 TRBD2 . CASSPGLATYNEQFF TGCGCCAGCAGCCCGGGACTAGCCACCTACAATGAGCAGTTCTTC
TRBJ2-1 TRBV7-6 TRBD2 . CASRRLAGVNEQFF TGTGCCAGCAGAAGACTAGCGGGAGTAAACGAGCAGTTCTTC
TRBJ2-5 TRBV13 . . CASSLGSGDTQYF TGTGCCAGCAGCTTAGGGTCGGGGGATACCCAGTACTTC
TRBJ2-7 TRBV2 . . CASSEMGEHYEQYF TGTGCCAGCAGTGAGATGGGAGAACACTACGAGCAGTACTTC
TRBJ2-3 TRBV4-2 . few CASSQDQATAPSTDTQYF TGTGCCAGCAGCCAAGATCAAGCGACAGCACCTAGCACAGATACGCAGTATTTT
TRBJ1-3 TRBV4-1 . few CASSQDGQALSGNTIYF TGCGCCAGCAGCCAAGATGGGCAGGCCCTCTCTGGAAACACCATATATTTT
TRBJ2-3 TRBV19 TRBD2 . CASGTSGRVNTQYF TGTGCCAGCGGGACTAGCGGGAGGGTTAATACGCAGTATTTT
TRBJ2-7 TRBV29-1 TRBD1 . CSVGGQGNEQYF TGCAGCGTTGGCGGACAGGGAAACGAGCAGTACTTC
TRBJ2-7 TRBV7-8 . once CASSLASLSYEQYF TGTGCCAGCAGCTTGGCTAGTCTCTCCTACGAGCAGTACTTC
TRBJ1-5 TRBV2 . . CASNPSGGNQPQHF TGTGCCAGCAACCCCTCCGGGGGTAATCAGCCCCAGCATTTT
TRBJ1-2 TRBV4-1 TRBD1 . CASREGATSYGYTF TGCGCCAGCAGGGAGGGGGCAACTAGCTATGGCTACACCTTC
TRBJ2-7 TRBV4-1 TRBD2 . CASSQVTSGRYEQYF TGCGCCAGCAGCCAAGTCACTAGCGGGCGTTACGAGCAGTACTTC
TRBJ2-4 TRBV2 TRBD2 . CASHEGRLASNIQYF TGTGCCAGCCATGAAGGGAGACTAGCAAGTAACATTCAGTACTTC
TRBJ1-5 TRBV30 TRBD1 . CAWTTSKDRGDQPQHF TGTGCCTGGACAACATCTAAGGACAGGGGGGATCAGCCCCAGCATTTT
TRBJ2-1 TRBV27 TRBD2 once CASSLSPTSGSGNEQFF TGTGCCAGCAGTTTATCCCCGACTAGCGGGAGTGGGAATGAGCAGTTCTTC
TRBJ2-7 TRBV6-1 TRBD1 . CASSVGTGTYEQYF TGTGCCAGCAGTGTCGGGACAGGGACCTACGAGCAGTACTTC
TRBJ2-3 TRBV28 TRBD2 . CATGTSGDTDTQYF TGTGCCACCGGGACTAGCGGGGACACAGATACGCAGTATTTT
TRBJ2-1 TRBV7-9 TRBD2 few CATPVAGVYTEQFF TGTGCCACGCCCGTAGCGGGAGTTTATACTGAGCAGTTCTTC
TRBJ1-6 TRBV5-8 . . CASSLERFSYNSPLHF TGTGCCAGCAGCTTGGAGCGGTTCTCCTATAATTCACCCCTCCACTTT
TRBJ2-3 TRBV4-3 TRBD2 . CASSQQLAGGTDTQYF TGCGCCAGCAGCCAGCAACTAGCGGGAGGTACGGATACGCAGTATTTT
TRBJ1-2 TRBV20-1 . . CSALLVDYTF TGCAGTGCTCTGCTAGTTGACTACACCTTC
TRBJ2-1 TRBV5-1 . . CASSPRSKPGQFF TGCGCCAGCAGCCCGAGGAGTAAGCCCGGGCAGTTCTTC
TRBJ2-7 TRBV6-7 TRBD2 . CASSTGLAETYEQYF TGTGCCAGCAGTACCGGACTAGCGGAGACATACGAGCAGTACTTC